The 2 T cell receptor beta chains below all came from one sample that was sequenced in a study of vaccination effects on CD4 cells after COVID-19 (dated by TCRdb to 2021 to 2024). Library prep was done by the immunoSEQ multiplex PCR assay. The clones in this table, taken by TCRdb from immuneACCESS, are in-frame only. Not every clone is retained; where verified, under half of the shortfall comes from an unresolved V gene, and the cause of the rest is unknown. This sample gives just under 60,000 clones in total; roughly 80% of them show up just once. The ten biggest clones cover 2% of the sample. Antigen specificity for these receptors is unknown. In the ViraFEST assay, PBMC were stimulated with viral peptide pools, and antigen-specific CD4+ T cell clonotypes were then identified by expansion using TCR sequencing. After less than eleven days of culture, CD4+ T cells were isolated with the EasySep CD4+ T cell isolation kit. Each participant received two doses of an mRNA SARS-CoV-2 vaccine, either BNT162b2 or mRNA-1273.

This specimen was CD4+ T cells from PBMCs cultured with HCoV-OC43 spike peptides, taken after COVID-19 vaccination. The cell subset or site label here, explained by the study, means: HCoV-OC43 spike overlapping peptide pool stimulation. The receptors come from a human donor who received a COVID-19 vaccine.

The gene calls are TRBV5-1 and TRBJ2-3; D might be TRBD1 (5 bases). Germline V gene lookup returns CDR1 SGHRS and CDR2 YFSETQ. V lost 4 bases to trimming and J lost 2 bases, with 11 bases between them. The CDR3 contains 14 residues. CDR3 sequence: CASSPDKSTDTQYF. The CDR3 nucleotides read TGCGCCAGCAGCCCGGACAAGTCCACAGATACGCAGTATTTT.

CDR3 residues: CASTLPGVDTQYF. The CDR3 coding sequence is TGTGCCAGCACCCTACCGGGGGTAGATACGCAGTATTTT. The chain has TRBV7-2 and TRBJ2-3, with D possibly matching TRBD2 (6 bases). Between the trimmed V and J ends, which lost 7 bases and 5 bases, there was a span of 13 bases. CDR3 length: 13 amino acids. In germline, CDR1 is SGHTA, CDR2 FQGNSA.